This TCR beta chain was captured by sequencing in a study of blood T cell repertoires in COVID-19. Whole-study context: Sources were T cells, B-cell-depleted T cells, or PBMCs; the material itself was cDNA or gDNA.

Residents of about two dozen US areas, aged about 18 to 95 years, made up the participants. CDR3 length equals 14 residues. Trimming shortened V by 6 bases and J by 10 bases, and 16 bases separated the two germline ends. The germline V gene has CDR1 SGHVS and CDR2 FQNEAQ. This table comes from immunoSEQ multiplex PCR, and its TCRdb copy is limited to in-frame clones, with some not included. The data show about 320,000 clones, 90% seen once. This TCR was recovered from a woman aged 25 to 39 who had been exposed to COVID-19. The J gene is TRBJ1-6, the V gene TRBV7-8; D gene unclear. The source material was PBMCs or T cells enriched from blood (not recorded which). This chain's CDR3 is CASRLAQVRSPLHF. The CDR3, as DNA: TGTGCCAGCAGGCTGGCCCAGGTTCGGTCACCCCTCCACTTT.